These T cell receptor beta chains were read from a single sample in a study of identical twins. Each CDR3 protein gets one entry after TCRdb re-called the 5' RACE reads with MiXCR. This table has more than 250,000 distinct CDR3 sequences, about 8.3% appearing once. This sample was shared with a second study, whose subject was yellow fever vaccine responses in identical twins.

The sequencing input was memory (CD45RO+) T cells sorted from blood. The receptors here all came from a woman between 18 and 29 years old in good health. Both conserved end residues are part of each CDR3. D genes are given only for firm matches. Expanded clones are given a class, and other clones once, few, many or no size at all.

V	D	size	J	DNA	CDR3
TRBV20-1	NA	many	TRBJ1-1	TGCAGTGCTAGAGCTACCCCCTCGGAAGCTTTCTTT	CSARATPSEAFF
TRBV5-1	NA	many	TRBJ2-5	TGCGCCAGCAGCACCCACCAAGAGACCCAGTACTTC	CASSTHQETQYF
TRBV6-5	TRBD2	NA	TRBJ2-1	TGTGCCAGCAGTTTTGGGACTAGCGGGATATCCTACAATGAGCAGTTCTTC	CASSFGTSGISYNEQFF
TRBV9	NA	few	TRBJ1-5	TGTGCCAGCAGCCTGGACGGGCTTAGCAATCAGCCCCAGCATTTT	CASSLDGLSNQPQHF
TRBV4-1	NA	few	TRBJ2-7	TGCGCCAGCAGCCAAGTTGTTTTCGTTACTAGTTTCCCCGAGCAGTACTTC	CASSQVVFVTSFPEQYF
TRBV6-2/TRBV6-3	NA	few	TRBJ2-2	TGTGCCAGCAGTCACCGGCAGGCCGGGCTTACCGGGGAGCTGTTTTTT	CASSHRQAGLTGELFF
TRBV10-3	NA	NA	TRBJ2-6	TGTGCCATCAGTGCGGGGGATTCTGGGGCCAACGTCCTGACTTTC	CAISAGDSGANVLTF
TRBV27	NA	NA	TRBJ2-3	TGTGCCAGCAGTTTTGGCGGCTTGGGGGCGGGGCGCACAGATACGCAGTATTTT	CASSFGGLGAGRTDTQYF
TRBV29-1	NA	many	TRBJ1-5	TGCAGTCCCCCCCTCAGGGGCGAGGGCAATCAGCCCCAGCATTTT	CSPPLRGEGNQPQHF
TRBV4-1	NA	NA	TRBJ2-3	TGCGCCAGCAGCCCGACCTCCAACACAGATACGCAGTATTTT	CASSPTSNTDTQYF
TRBV11-2	NA	many	TRBJ1-1	TGTGCCAGCAGCTTTAGGAGAGAAACTGAAGCTTTCTTT	CASSFRRETEAFF
TRBV7-8	NA	many	TRBJ2-5	TGTGCCAGCAGCTTAGAACAGACAGAGACCCAGTACTTC	CASSLEQTETQYF
TRBV20-1	TRBD2	few	TRBJ2-2	TGCAGTGCTAGAGAGGCGGGAGGGGGCACCGGGGAGCTGTTTTTT	CSAREAGGGTGELFF
TRBV7-2	NA	NA	TRBJ2-1	TGTGCCAGCAGCTTGGCAGCGCTTAATGAGCAGTTCTTC	CASSLAALNEQFF
TRBV28	NA	few	TRBJ1-4	TGTGCCAGCAGCCCCTTGGGAGCAACTAATGAAAAACTGTTTTTT	CASSPLGATNEKLFF
TRBV7-7	NA	few	TRBJ2-5	TGTGCCAGCAGCCCCATGGGAGAGACCCAGTACTTC	CASSPMGETQYF
TRBV7-9	TRBD2	NA	TRBJ2-3	TGTGCCAGCAGCCCCAGCGGGATCACAGATACGCAGTATTTT	CASSPSGITDTQYF
TRBV28	NA	few	TRBJ2-5	TGTGCCAGCAATAGGGCCCAAGAGACCCAGTACTTC	CASNRAQETQYF
TRBV11-2	TRBD1	NA	TRBJ1-2	TGTGCCAGCAGCTTAGATTCCCTGACAGGGGCTCGGGGCTACACCTTC	CASSLDSLTGARGYTF
TRBV2	NA	few	TRBJ2-5	TGTGCCAGCATAGTCCTAGCGCAAGAGACCCAGTACTTC	CASIVLAQETQYF
TRBV4-1	NA	many	TRBJ1-5	TGCGCCAGCAGCCAAGAGGGGCACTTCAATCAGCCCCAGCATTTT	CASSQEGHFNQPQHF
TRBV5-6	NA	many	TRBJ1-1	TGTGCCAGCAGCCCGCGAGCAGGGAGATCTGAAGCTTTCTTT	CASSPRAGRSEAFF
TRBV19	TRBD1	NA	TRBJ1-2	TGTGCCAGTAGTTTAACCGGGACAGATATTTATGGCTACACCTTC	CASSLTGTDIYGYTF
TRBV24-1	NA	many	TRBJ2-2	TGTGCCACCAGTGATTTAAGCACGAAACATCGGGAGAACTACGCGAACACCGGGGAGCTGTTTTTT	CATSDLSTKHRENYANTGELFF
TRBV24-1	NA	many	TRBJ2-1	TGTGCCACCAGTGACAGGACCAGCAGGGTAATTGATGAGCAGTTCTTC	CATSDRTSRVIDEQFF
TRBV7-8	NA	NA	TRBJ2-1	TGTGCCAGCAGCTTAGAGGAACAGGCTATGGGTAATGAGCAGTTCTTC	CASSLEEQAMGNEQFF
TRBV6-4	TRBD2	few	TRBJ2-7	TGTGCCAGCAGCCCGGGACTAGCGCAAGAGCAGTACTTC	CASSPGLAQEQYF
TRBV21-1	NA	many	TRBJ2-1	TGTGCCAGCAGCAAAGTACAGTCTAGCGGGGGTCCCTACAATGAGCAGTTCTTC	CASSKVQSSGGPYNEQFF
TRBV9	TRBD2	few	TRBJ2-1	TGTGCCAGCAGCCTCCAACTAGCGGCGCCATTATTTGAGCAGTTCTTC	CASSLQLAAPLFEQFF
TRBV11-2	TRBD2	few	TRBJ2-3	TGTGCCAGCAGCTTAGTGACTAGCGGGGTCTCTAGCACAGATACGCAGTATTTT	CASSLVTSGVSSTDTQYF
TRBV20-1	NA	once	TRBJ2-3	TGCAGTGCTAGATCCCTGGGCAGGGTGGCCGATACGCAGTATTTT	CSARSLGRVADTQYF
TRBV10-3	TRBD1	many	TRBJ2-3	TGTGCCATCAGGGGACAGGGACTGATCACGACAGATACGCAGTATTTT	CAIRGQGLITTDTQYF
TRBV29-1	TRBD2	many	TRBJ2-1	TGCAGCGTTGAAGTTAGGCCGGGACTAGCGGGAGGGGATGAGCAGTTCTTC	CSVEVRPGLAGGDEQFF
TRBV7-3	NA	NA	TRBJ2-1	TGTGCCAGCAGACCCGGGGTGAGCGAGAGTAGGGATGAGCAGTTCTTC	CASRPGVSESRDEQFF
TRBV7-9	NA	few	TRBJ2-1	TGTGCCAGCAGCACACCTCCGGGGGCCACGGCTTGGGATGAGCAGTTCTTC	CASSTPPGATAWDEQFF
TRBV2	TRBD2	NA	TRBJ2-5	TGTGCCAGCAGTGTCGAAGCGGGAGTGGGGGAGACCCAGTACTTC	CASSVEAGVGETQYF
TRBV4-1	NA	many	TRBJ1-4	TGCGCCAGCAGCCAAGAGGGGACCCGGGAAAAACTGTTTTTT	CASSQEGTREKLFF
TRBV12-3/TRBV12-4	TRBD2	many	TRBJ2-3	TGTGCCAGCAGGCCAGGACTAGCGGGGGGGGCAGATACGCAGTATTTT	CASRPGLAGGADTQYF
TRBV5-1	NA	NA	TRBJ1-2	TGCGCCAGCAGCTTGGAGGCAGAACCTGTGGGCGGCTACACCTTC	CASSLEAEPVGGYTF
TRBV7-8	TRBD1	few	TRBJ2-3	TGTGCCACCTCAAGACAGGGGTTAAAGACAGATACGCAGTATTTT	CATSRQGLKTDTQYF
TRBV20-1	NA	many	TRBJ1-5	TGCAGTGCTAGATTTGCACGGGGGAACCTAGATCAGCCCCAGCATTTT	CSARFARGNLDQPQHF
TRBV3-1	NA	many	TRBJ1-2	TGTGCCAGCAGCCAAAGCTCCTCGCTTAACTATGGCTACACCTTC	CASSQSSSLNYGYTF
TRBV12-3/TRBV12-4	NA	many	TRBJ2-5	TGTGCCAGCAGTGAGACTGGCAGGGGAGAGACCCAGTACTTC	CASSETGRGETQYF
TRBV7-3	NA	NA	TRBJ1-2	TGTGCCAGCAGCTTACCAGGCCTCTGGGGCTACACCTTC	CASSLPGLWGYTF
TRBV12-3/TRBV12-4	NA	many	TRBJ2-7	TGTGCCAGCAGTTTAATGGGGGTATCCTACGAGCAGTACTTC	CASSLMGVSYEQYF
TRBV3-1	NA	NA	TRBJ2-1	TGTGCCTGCAGCCACCAGCTGGGTTGGAGAGGTGGGAATGAGCAGTTCTTC	CACSHQLGWRGGNEQFF
TRBV9	NA	many	TRBJ2-1	TGTGCCAGCAGCGACCCGGACACCCTAGGCAATGAGCAGTTCTTC	CASSDPDTLGNEQFF
TRBV3-1	TRBD2	few	TRBJ2-7	TGTGCCAGCAGCCAAGGAATGTCTGCGGGAGCGTACGAGCAGTACTTC	CASSQGMSAGAYEQYF
TRBV6-5	TRBD1	few	TRBJ1-1	TGTGCCAGCATTAAAAGGGGGCTTGGAACTGAAGCTTTCTTT	CASIKRGLGTEAFF
TRBV11-2	NA	many	TRBJ1-6	TGTGCCAGCAGCTTAGTTAGTTCACCCCTCCACTTT	CASSLVSSPLHF
TRBV24-1	TRBD2	NA	TRBJ2-1	TGTGCCACCAGCCTAGACCGGACTAGCGGGAGGGTAAATGACAATGAGCAGTTCTTC	CATSLDRTSGRVNDNEQFF
TRBV28	TRBD2	few	TRBJ2-1	TGTGCCAGCAGTTGGGGACCGGGACTAGGGGCATATGAGCAGTTCTTC	CASSWGPGLGAYEQFF
TRBV4-1	TRBD2	many	TRBJ2-3	TGCGCCAGCAGCCAAGTCGGGGGGGTTAACACAGATACGCAGTATTTT	CASSQVGGVNTDTQYF
TRBV27	NA	NA	TRBJ2-2	TGTGCCAGCAGTTTATCGTATCTGGGACAGAAAGGGGGGTGGGGACACACCGGGGAGCTGTTTTTT	CASSLSYLGQKGGWGHTGELFF
TRBV5-1	NA	NA	TRBJ1-2	TGCGCCAGCAGCTTGGTGGCGGAGAACTATGGCTACACCTTC	CASSLVAENYGYTF
TRBV25-1	NA	many	TRBJ2-2	TGTGCCAGCAGTGAAAGGGGCAGGGAAGTCGGGGAGCTGTTTTTT	CASSERGREVGELFF
TRBV5-1	NA	many	TRBJ2-3	TGCGCCAGCAGCCTCGGACTAGGGGGAGATACGCAGTATTTT	CASSLGLGGDTQYF
TRBV18	TRBD1	NA	TRBJ1-1	TGTGCCAGCTCACCACCGTCGTCTGGCGGGGGACAGGGGGCTTTGAACACTGAAGCTTTCTTT	CASSPPSSGGGQGALNTEAFF
TRBV12-3/TRBV12-4	NA	many	TRBJ1-6	TGTGCCAGCAGGCATGGGAGCTCCTATAATTCACCCCTCCACTTT	CASRHGSSYNSPLHF